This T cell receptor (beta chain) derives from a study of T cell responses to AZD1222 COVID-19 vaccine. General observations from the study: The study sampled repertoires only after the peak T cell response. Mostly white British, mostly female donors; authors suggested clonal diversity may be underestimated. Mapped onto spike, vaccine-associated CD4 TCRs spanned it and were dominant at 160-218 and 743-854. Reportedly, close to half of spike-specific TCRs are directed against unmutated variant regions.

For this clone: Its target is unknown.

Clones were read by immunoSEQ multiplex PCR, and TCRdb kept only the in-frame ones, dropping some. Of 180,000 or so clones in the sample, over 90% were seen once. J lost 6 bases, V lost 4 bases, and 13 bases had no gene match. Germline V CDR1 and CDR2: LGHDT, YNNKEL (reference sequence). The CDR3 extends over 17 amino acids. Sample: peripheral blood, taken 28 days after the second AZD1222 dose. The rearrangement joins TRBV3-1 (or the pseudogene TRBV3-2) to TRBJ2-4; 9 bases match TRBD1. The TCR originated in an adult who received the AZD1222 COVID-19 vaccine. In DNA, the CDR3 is TGTGCCAGCAGCCCCCGACTACAGGGGGCACCAGGAAACATTCAGTACTTC. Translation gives CASSPRLQGAPGNIQYF.